This TCR beta chain was observed in a study of CD4+ T cells in melanoma. Study observations and caveats: A reported correlation linked neoantigen-specific CD4+ T cells to CD8+, macrophage and B cell function.

A word on this clone: The antigen is not known.

The CDR3 length is 14 residues. CDR1 is MGHRA and CDR2 is YSYEKL in the germline V gene. V was shortened by 4 bases and J by 0 bases, with 10 bases between the two germline ends. Produced via immunoSEQ multiplex PCR; TCRdb's table is partial and in-frame only. The sample contains more than 110,000 clones, 80% to 95% of which appear only once. The source of this sequence is a human donor with melanoma. The rearrangement uses TRBV4-1 and TRBJ2-7, with D perhaps TRBD2 (6 bases). CDR3 sequence (DNA): TGCGCCAGCAGCCCGGGGCGGGGCTCCTACGAGCAGTACTTC. It is translated as CASSPGRGSYEQYF.